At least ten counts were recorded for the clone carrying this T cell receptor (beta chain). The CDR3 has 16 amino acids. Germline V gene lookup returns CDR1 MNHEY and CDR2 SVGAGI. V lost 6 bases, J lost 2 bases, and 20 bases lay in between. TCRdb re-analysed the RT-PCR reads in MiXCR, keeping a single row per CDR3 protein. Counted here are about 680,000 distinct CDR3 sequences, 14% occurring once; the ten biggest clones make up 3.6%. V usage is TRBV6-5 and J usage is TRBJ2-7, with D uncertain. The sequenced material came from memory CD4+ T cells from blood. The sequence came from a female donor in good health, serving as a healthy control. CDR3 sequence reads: CASSPETDPEPYEQYF. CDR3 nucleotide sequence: TGTGCCAGCAGCCCCGAGACGGATCCGGAGCCCTACGAGCAGTACTTC.